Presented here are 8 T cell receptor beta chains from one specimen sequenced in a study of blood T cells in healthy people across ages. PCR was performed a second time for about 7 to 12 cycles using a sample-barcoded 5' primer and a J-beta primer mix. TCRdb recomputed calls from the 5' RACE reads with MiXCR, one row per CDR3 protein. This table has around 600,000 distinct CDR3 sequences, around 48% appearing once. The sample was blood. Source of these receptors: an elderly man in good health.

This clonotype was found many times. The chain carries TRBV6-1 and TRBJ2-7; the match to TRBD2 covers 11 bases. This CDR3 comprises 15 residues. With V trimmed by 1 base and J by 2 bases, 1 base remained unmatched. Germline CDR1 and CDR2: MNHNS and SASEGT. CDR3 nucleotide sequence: TGTGCCAGCAGTGAAGGACTAGCGGGAACCTACGAGCAGTACTTC. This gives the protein CASSEGLAGTYEQYF.

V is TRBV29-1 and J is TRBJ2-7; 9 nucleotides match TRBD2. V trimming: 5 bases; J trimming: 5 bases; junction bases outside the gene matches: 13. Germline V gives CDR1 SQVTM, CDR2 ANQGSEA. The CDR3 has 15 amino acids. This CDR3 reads CSVSDSGRGLDEQYF. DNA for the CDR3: TGCAGCGTTTCGGATAGCGGGAGAGGTTTGGACGAGCAGTACTTC.

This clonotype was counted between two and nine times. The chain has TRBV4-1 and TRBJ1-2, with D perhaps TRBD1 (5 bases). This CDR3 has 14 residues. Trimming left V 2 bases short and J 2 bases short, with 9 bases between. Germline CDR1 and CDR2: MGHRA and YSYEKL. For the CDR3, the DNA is TGCGCCAGCAGCCAACCCAGGGAGAACTATGGCTACACCTTC. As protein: CASSQPRENYGYTF.

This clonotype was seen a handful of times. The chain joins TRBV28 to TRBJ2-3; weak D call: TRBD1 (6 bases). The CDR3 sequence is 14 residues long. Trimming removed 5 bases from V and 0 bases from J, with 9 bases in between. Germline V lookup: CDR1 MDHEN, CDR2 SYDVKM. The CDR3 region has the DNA TGTGCCAGCAGTCGGACAGTTAGCACAGATACGCAGTATTTT. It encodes CASSRTVSTDTQYF.

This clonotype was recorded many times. The CDR3 spells CASSQISTDTQYF. The CDR3 DNA is TGTGCCAGCAGCCAAATAAGCACAGATACGCAGTATTTT. The chain links TRBV7-2 to TRBJ2-3; D unresolved. Germline V gene lookup returns CDR1 SGHTA and CDR2 FQGNSA. The CDR3 is made up of 13 amino acids. The V and J ends lost 5 bases and 0 bases respectively, with 6 bases between them.

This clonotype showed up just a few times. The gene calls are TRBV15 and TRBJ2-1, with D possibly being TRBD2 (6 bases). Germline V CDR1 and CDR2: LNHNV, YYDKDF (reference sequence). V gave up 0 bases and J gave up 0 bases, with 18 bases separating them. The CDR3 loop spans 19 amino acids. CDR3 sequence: CATSRDYASARSSYNEQFF. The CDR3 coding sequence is TGTGCCACCAGCAGAGATTATGCTAGCGCTAGAAGCTCCTACAATGAGCAGTTCTTC.

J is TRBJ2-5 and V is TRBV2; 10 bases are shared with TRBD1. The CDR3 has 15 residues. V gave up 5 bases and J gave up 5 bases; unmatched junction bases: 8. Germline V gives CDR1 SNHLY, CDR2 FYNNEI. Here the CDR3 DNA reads TGTGCCAGCAGTTGGGGGGGGGACAGGGGTGAGACCCAGTACTTC. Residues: CASSWGGDRGETQYF.

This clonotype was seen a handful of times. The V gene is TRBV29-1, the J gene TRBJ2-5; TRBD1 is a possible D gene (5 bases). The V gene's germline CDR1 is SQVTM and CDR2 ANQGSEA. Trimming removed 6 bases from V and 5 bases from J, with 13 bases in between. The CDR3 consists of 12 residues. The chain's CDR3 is CSVPQGAETQYF. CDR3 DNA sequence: TGCAGCGTCCCGCAGGGCGCGGAGACCCAGTACTTC.